The 8 T cell receptor beta chains presented below share a single source sample, sequenced in a study of blood T cell repertoires in COVID-19. Some clones are missing from TCRdb's copy, which holds only in-frame ones; the method was immunoSEQ multiplex PCR. The sample holds roughly 200,000 clones, just over 85% seen once. The specimen was peripheral blood. These receptors were obtained from a man aged 18 to 35 with active or convalescent COVID-19.

The chain is built from TRBV5-4 and TRBJ2-1; weak D call: TRBD2 (6 bases). The ends were cut back, 7 bases at V and 5 bases at J, with 16 bases in the middle. The CDR3 covers 14 residues. CDR1 and CDR2 (germline): SGHNT, YYREEE (reference sequence). The CDR3 bases are TGTGCCAGCCAAACCCCGGGGGAGAACAATGAGCAGTTCTTC. Its translation is CASQTPGENNEQFF. Full variable domain (missing parts from reference TRBV5-4 and TRBJ2-1): ETGVTQSPTHLIKTRGQQVTLRCSSQSGHNTVSWYQQALGQGPQFIFQYYREEENGRGNFPPRFSGLQFPNYSSELNVNALELDDSALYLCASQTPGENNEQFFGPGTRLTVL.

CDR3 amino acids: CASNEIGTGFNQPQHF. The CDR3, as DNA: TGTGCCAGCAACGAGATCGGGACAGGGTTCAATCAGCCCCAGCATTTT. This chain links TRBV28 with TRBJ1-5; 9 nucleotides line up with TRBD1. Germline V gene data show CDR1 as MDHEN and CDR2 as SYDVKM. V trimming: 7 bases; J trimming: 3 bases; junction bases outside the gene matches: 10. The CDR3 covers 16 residues.

The chain employs TRBV19 and TRBJ2-1, with 8 positions matching TRBD2. The V gene end was trimmed by 3 bases and the J gene end by 6 bases; junction bases not matched to a gene: 10. The germline CDR1 and CDR2 sequences are LNHDA and SQIVND (reference sequence). This CDR3 region has 16 residues. CDR3 nucleotides: TGTGCCAGTAGTATCTCGGGGGGGCGGGTTAGCAATGAGCAGTTCTTC. As protein: CASSISGGRVSNEQFF.

The chain employs TRBV19 and TRBJ2-5; 10 positions match TRBD1. The CDR3 covers 17 residues. Germline V gene sequence: CDR1 LNHDA, CDR2 SQIVND (reference sequence). The V segment lost 4 bases and the J segment 4 bases; nucleotides outside the gene matches: 12. CDR3 coding DNA: TGTGCCAGTAGTACATTACCGGGACAGGGGATCGGAGAGACCCAGTACTTC. It codes for CASSTLPGQGIGETQYF.

The J gene is TRBJ2-7, the V gene TRBV30, with 9 bases lining up with TRBD2. There are 13 residues in the CDR3. V gave up 5 bases and J gave up 7 bases; unmatched junction bases: 9. Looked up from germline, CDR1 is GTSNPN and CDR2 is SVGIG (reference sequence). Here the CDR3 reads CAWLSGRPGEQYF. The DNA for the CDR3 is TGTGCCTGGCTTAGCGGGAGACCCGGGGAGCAGTACTTC.

The chain links TRBV5-1 to TRBJ2-5, with D maybe TRBD1 (6 bases). This CDR3 comprises 15 residues. Trimming took off 2 bases at V and 5 bases at J, with 16 bases between the two ends. Per germline, CDR1 SGHRS and CDR2 YFSETQ. The CDR3 loop reads CASSFSRGQGETQYF. The DNA for the CDR3 is TGCGCCAGCAGCTTTTCAAGGGGCCAGGGGGAGACCCAGTACTTC.

This chain connects TRBV27 to TRBJ1-2, with 7 bases that match TRBD1. CDR1 and CDR2 (germline): MNHEY, SMNVEV (reference sequence). V shed 3 bases and J 5 bases; nucleotides not matched to a gene: 3. The CDR3 loop spans 13 amino acids. This CDR3 is CASSLTGRYGYTF. In DNA form, the CDR3 reads TGTGCCAGCAGTTTGACAGGGCGTTATGGCTACACCTTC.

This clone was recorded a few times. J is TRBJ1-5 and V is TRBV5-1, with D uncertain. The CDR3 totals 14 residues. V was shortened by 0 bases and J by 4 bases, with 8 bases between the two germline ends. Looked up from germline, CDR1 is SGHRS and CDR2 is YFSETQ. The CDR3 nucleotides read TGCGCCAGCAGCTTGGTAGGAGGGAATCAGCCCCAGCATTTT. This translates into CASSLVGGNQPQHF.